The 24 T cell receptor beta chains given below trace back to one sample, sequenced in a study of blood T cell repertoires in COVID-19. Libraries were prepared by immunoSEQ multiplex PCR; TCRdb keeps only in-frame clonotypes and omits some of them. The sample lists a few hundred thousand clones, roughly nine tenths occurring once. Specimen: peripheral blood. The receptors were sampled from a woman aged 18-29 years who had recovered from COVID-19.

This chain links TRBV7-8 with TRBJ2-5; D perhaps matches TRBD1 (5 bases). V shed 4 bases and J shed 4 bases, with 13 bases lying between them. The CDR3 length is 14 residues. Germline-derived CDR1 and CDR2 are SGHVS and FQNEAQ. CDR3 loop: CASSSGRAGETQYF. The CDR3, as DNA: TGTGCCAGCAGCTCAGGGCGAGCCGGAGAGACCCAGTACTTC.

The chain has TRBV4-2 and TRBJ2-5; maybe TRBD1 (5 bases). Germline V gives CDR1 LGHNA, CDR2 YNFKEQ. This CDR3 contains 16 residues. V gave up 0 bases and J gave up 5 bases, with 16 bases separating them. CDR3 sequence (DNA): TGTGCCAGCAGCCAAGATAGGGGCCGTGGCGGCGAGACCCAGTACTTC. It specifies CASSQDRGRGGETQYF.

V gene TRBV18 combines with J gene TRBJ1-2; possible D gene TRBD1, 6 bases. The V gene's germline CDR1 is KGHSH and CDR2 LQKENI. The CDR3 runs 16 residues. The V gene lost 6 bases and the J gene lost 2 bases, with 19 bases spanning the gap. CDR3 region: CASSYAAGAENYGYTF. The CDR3 nucleotides are TGTGCCAGCTCTTACGCCGCAGGGGCTGAGAACTATGGCTACACCTTC.

This clone showed up just once. The chain combines TRBV21-1 with TRBJ2-3; the table's D call of TRBD1 was not tested on the DNA. TRBV21-1 represents a pseudogene. There are 14 residues in the CDR3. The CDR3 bases are TGTGCCAGCAGCAAATGGCTCCCCACAGATACGCAGTATTTT. It codes for CASSKWLPTDTQYF.

The V gene is TRBV2, the J gene TRBJ2-1; TRBD2 might be the D (5 bases). Trimming left V 7 bases short and J 4 bases short, with 8 bases between. CDR1 SNHLY and CDR2 FYNNEI come from the germline V gene. This CDR3 spans 12 amino acids. The chain's CDR3 is CASTPGYNEQFF. The CDR3 nucleotides are TGTGCCAGCACCCCGGGGTACAATGAGCAGTTCTTC.

The chain carries TRBV9 and TRBJ2-2, with D maybe TRBD1 (5 bases). Germline assignment: CDR1 SGDLS and CDR2 YYNGEE. V was pared by 4 bases and J by 1 base, with 8 bases between. The CDR3 is 14 amino acids. CDR3 amino acids: CASSPTGNTGELFF. In DNA form, the CDR3 reads TGTGCCAGCAGCCCCACAGGGAACACCGGGGAGCTGTTTTTT.

J is TRBJ2-7 and V is TRBV13; possibly TRBD2 for D (6 bases). Trimming took 2 bases from V and 6 from J, leaving 11 bases between them. The CDR3 is 13 amino acids. From germline, CDR1 is PRHDT and CDR2 FYEKMQ (reference sequence). As DNA, the CDR3 is TGTGCCAGCAGCTTATTGCGGGGTCGCGAGCAGTACTTC. It codes for CASSLLRGREQYF. The full variable domain, its missing parts supplied by reference TRBV13 and TRBJ2-7, is AAGVIQSPRHLIKEKRETATLKCYPIPRHDTVYWYQQGPGQDPQFLISFYEKMQSDKGSIPDRFSAQQFSDYHSELNMSSLELGDSALYFCASSLLRGREQYFGPGTRLTVT.

V gene TRBV5-1 combines with J gene TRBJ2-7; 7 bases agree with TRBD1. CDR1 is SGHRS, CDR2 YFSETQ, per germline. The junction had 10 bases not matched to a gene; V was cut back by 1 base and J by 0 bases. The CDR3 is 17 amino acids. The CDR3 spells CASSLYGIQGSSYEQYF. The DNA of the CDR3 is TGCGCCAGCAGCTTGTACGGTATACAGGGGAGCTCCTACGAGCAGTACTTC.

This clone came up once. The chain has TRBV28 and TRBJ2-7; the D is unclear. CDR1 is MDHEN, CDR2 SYDVKM, per germline. Trimming stripped 6 bases from V and 6 bases from J, with 12 bases between. The CDR3 length is 12 residues. The CDR3 DNA follows: TGTGCCAGCAGCCCCCCCCACGGCGAGCAGTACTTC. Its protein is CASSPPHGEQYF.

CDR3 DNA sequence: TGCGCCAGCAGCCATTCCCGCCGACAGGGGCATCAGCCCCAGCATTTT. Amino acid sequence: CASSHSRRQGHQPQHF. This chain links TRBV4-1 with TRBJ1-5; 8 bases map to TRBD1. Losses at the gene ends were 3 bases for V and 5 bases for J; bases not matched to a gene: 9. CDR1 is MGHRA and CDR2 is YSYEKL in the germline V gene. This CDR3 is 16 amino acids long.

A word on this clone: The DNA is omitted, as the CDR3 cannot be located on it reliably, and the CDR3 follows TCRdb's listing. The CDR3 reads CASSFGQGALGF. The V and J genes are TRBV7-9 and TRBJ1-2; TRBD1 is taken as the D call from the table, unchecked against the DNA. In germline, CDR1 is SEHNR, CDR2 FQNEAQ (reference sequence). The CDR3 region is 12 residues in length, termini included.

CDR3 coding DNA: TGTGCCAGCAGAAGGGACTTCTCCTACAATGAGCAGTTCTTC. This codes for CASRRDFSYNEQFF. This chain connects TRBV27 to TRBJ2-1, with a weak D call TRBD2 (6 bases). Trimming stripped 6 bases from V and 0 bases from J, with 9 bases between. Germline lookup yields CDR1 MNHEY and CDR2 SMNVEV (reference sequence). There are 14 residues in the CDR3.

The chain uses TRBV19 and TRBJ1-4; D might be TRBD1 (5 bases). Germline CDR1 reads LNHDA; CDR2 reads SQIVND (reference sequence). V lost 8 bases to trimming and J lost 8 bases, with 15 bases between them. The CDR3 has 13 residues. The CDR3 nucleotides read TGTGCCAGTCAAAGATGGGAGGGGGAAAAACTGTTTTTT. It encodes CASQRWEGEKLFF.

The genes are TRBV4-2 and TRBJ1-4; D gene unclear. Germline lookup yields CDR1 LGHNA and CDR2 YNFKEQ. This CDR3 has 12 amino acids. The V and J ends lost 2 bases and 8 bases respectively, with 6 bases between them. For the CDR3, the DNA is TGTGCCAGCAGCCAATCCGGGGAAAAACTGTTTTTT. Protein product: CASSQSGEKLFF.

The chain employs TRBV5-6 and TRBJ1-3; D unclear. The V gene's germline CDR1 is SGHDT and CDR2 YYEEEE. This CDR3 spans 16 amino acids. V shed 0 bases and J shed 4 bases, with 14 bases lying between them. The CDR3 region has the DNA TGTGCCAGCAGCTTGGCCCGCCGGGGAAGCGGAAACACCATATATTTT. Protein: CASSLARRGSGNTIYF.

The chain has TRBV25-1 and TRBJ1-1; unclear D gene. This CDR3 comprises 15 residues. Germline loops: CDR1 MGHDK, CDR2 SYGVNS. The V and J ends lost 4 bases and 1 base respectively, with 13 bases between them. The CDR3 here is CASSVSEGGNTEAFF. The CDR3 DNA reads as TGTGCCAGCAGTGTATCCGAGGGAGGGAACACTGAAGCTTTCTTT.

V gene TRBV21-1 combines with J gene TRBJ1-1; TRBD1, the table's D call, was not compared with the DNA. TRBV21-1 is shown as a pseudogene. The CDR3 runs 14 residues. This CDR3 is CASTKDSMNTEAFF. Written as DNA, the CDR3 is TGTGCCAGCACCAAGGACAGTATGAACACTGAAGCTTTCTTT.

The chain joins TRBV6-5 to TRBJ1-1, with no clear D. The V gene lost 0 bases and the J gene lost 1 base, with 9 bases spanning the gap. The CDR3 loop spans 15 amino acids. CDR1 and CDR2 (germline): MNHEY, SVGAGI. The CDR3 loop reads CASSYSPAGNTEAFF. The CDR3 region has the DNA TGTGCCAGCAGTTACTCCCCCGCAGGGAACACTGAAGCTTTCTTT.

This clone turned up a few times. The genes are TRBV10-3 and TRBJ1-6; 7 bases fit TRBD1. CDR3 size: 14 residues. After removal of 3 bases from V and 8 bases from J, the junction contained 4 bases not matched to a gene. Germline values: CDR1 ENHRY, CDR2 SYGVKD. As DNA, the CDR3 is TGTGCCATCAGTGACGCCAGGGGGTATTCACCCCTCCACTTT. Translated, it gives CAISDARGYSPLHF.

The chain links TRBV19 to TRBJ1-1, with 10 positions matching TRBD1. Looked up from germline, CDR1 is LNHDA and CDR2 is SQIVND (reference sequence). This CDR3 has 15 amino acids. The ends lost 8 bases at V and 1 base at J; junction bases unmatched: 7. The CDR3: CASLDRGRENTEAFF. CDR3 nucleotides: TGTGCCAGTCTCGACAGGGGGCGGGAGAACACTGAAGCTTTCTTT.

The chain couples TRBV19 to TRBJ2-1, with D possibly matching TRBD2 (6 bases). V was cut by 4 bases and J by 1 base, with 11 bases left in between. CDR1 and CDR2 (germline): LNHDA, SQIVND (reference sequence). The CDR3 runs to 15 residues. CDR3 protein: CASSNGGPSYNEQFF. The CDR3 nucleotides read TGTGCCAGTAGTAACGGAGGGCCGTCCTACAATGAGCAGTTCTTC.

The CDR3 sequence is CASSSGTSGYEQYF. CDR3 DNA: TGTGCCAGCAGCTCCGGGACTAGCGGCTACGAGCAGTACTTC. This rearrangement joins TRBV27 to TRBJ2-7; 11 nucleotides agree with TRBD2. There are 14 residues in the CDR3. From germline, CDR1 is MNHEY and CDR2 SMNVEV (reference sequence). V lost 6 bases, J lost 3 bases, and 4 bases stayed unmatched.

CDR3 sequence: CASSLALGRRTWETQYF. The CDR3 region has the DNA TGTGCCAGCAGCTTGGCCCTAGGACGGAGGACCTGGGAGACCCAGTACTTC. This sequence joins TRBV5-8 and TRBJ2-5; D perhaps matches TRBD2 (5 bases). Germline values: CDR1 SGHTS, CDR2 YDEGEE. The CDR3 runs 17 residues. Trimming left V 0 bases short and J 5 bases short, with 20 bases between.

The rearrangement links TRBV29-1 to TRBJ2-1, with unresolved D. The CDR3 length is 14 residues. V was cut by 3 bases and J by 0 bases, with 9 bases left in between. CDR1 and CDR2 (germline): SQVTM, ANQGSEA. Written as DNA, the CDR3 is TGCAGCGTTGAGGGCTACACCTCCTACAATGAGCAGTTCTTC. Protein: CSVEGYTSYNEQFF.